Below are 20 T cell receptor beta chains sequenced from a single sample in a study of shared clonotypes between healthy human individuals. As defined, naive CD8 cells were CD45RO-negative and positively selected for CCR7, with terminally differentiated effector memory CD45RA+ cells excluded. TCRdb's copy holds only in-frame clones and misses some; the assay was immunoSEQ multiplex PCR. The data contain some 630,000 clones, approximately 96% of them singletons. The sample taken for sequencing was naive CD8+ T cells sorted from blood. The receptors originated from a woman in her 30s in good health.

A remark on this clone: Other DNA variants within this sample encode the same CDR3. J is TRBJ2-7 and V is TRBV27; possibly TRBD2 for D (5 bases). V lost 3 bases and J lost 4, with 13 bases in between. CDR1 MNHEY and CDR2 SMNVEV come from the germline V gene (reference sequence). The CDR3 is made up of 14 amino acids. CDR3 sequence: CASSLGLAVYEQYF. The CDR3 coding sequence is TGTGCCAGCAGTTTGGGCCTAGCCGTTTACGAGCAGTACTTC.

The rearrangement uses TRBV19 and TRBJ2-1, with 7 bases fitting TRBD2. The CDR3 is made up of 13 amino acids. Germline CDR1 reads LNHDA; CDR2 reads SQIVND (reference sequence). The trim removed 3 bases at V and 7 bases at J, leaving 3 bases unmatched. This CDR3 is CASSMVGGNEQFF. The DNA for the CDR3 is TGTGCCAGTAGTATGGTGGGAGGGAATGAGCAGTTCTTC.

This clone was detected only once. V is TRBV13 and J is TRBJ2-4, with TRBD1 matching over 8 bases. The CDR3 consists of 18 residues. Trimming at V came to 4 bases and at J to 0 bases, leaving 11 bases not matched to a gene. Per the germline V gene, CDR1 is PRHDT and CDR2 is FYEKMQ (reference sequence). CDR3 residues: CASSSTGTGDLAKNIQYF. The CDR3 nucleotides are TGTGCCAGCAGCTCCACCGGGACAGGAGACCTAGCCAAAAACATTCAGTACTTC. Together with reference TRBV13 and TRBJ2-4, the CDR3 gives the full variable domain: AAGVIQSPRHLIKEKRETATLKCYPIPRHDTVYWYQQGPGQDPQFLISFYEKMQSDKGSIPDRFSAQQFSDYHSELNMSSLELGDSALYFCASSSTGTGDLAKNIQYFGAGTRLSVL.

Concerning this clone itself: Other DNA sequences within the sample encode an identical CDR3. The V call is TRBV13, the J call TRBJ2-7; 8 bases agree with TRBD2. The germline V gene has CDR1 PRHDT and CDR2 FYEKMQ (reference sequence). The CDR3 totals 14 residues. The V gene end was trimmed by 1 base and the J gene end by 3 bases; junction bases not matched to a gene: 2. The CDR3 spells CASSLASGSYEQYF. The CDR3 nucleotides read TGTGCCAGCAGCTTAGCGAGCGGGAGCTACGAGCAGTACTTC.

The genes are TRBV18 and TRBJ1-2, with D uncertain. CDR3 length: 13 residues. V was trimmed by 10 bases and J by 6 bases, leaving 18 bases between them. Germline loops: CDR1 KGHSH, CDR2 LQKENI. CDR3 sequence (DNA): TGTGCCACACGCGGAGGGTCCGAGGATGGCTACACCTTC. Translated: CATRGGSEDGYTF.

This rearrangement joins TRBV27 to TRBJ2-7; 13 bases align to TRBD2. The CDR3 sequence is 15 residues long. CDR1 MNHEY and CDR2 SMNVEV come from the germline V gene (reference sequence). Trimming removed 8 bases from V and 6 bases from J; junction bases left unmatched: 10. CDR3: CASSLGTSGKSEQYF. In DNA, the CDR3 is TGTGCCAGCTCCCTCGGGACTAGCGGGAAGAGCGAGCAGTACTTC.

About this clone: Within the sample, other DNA sequences also encode this same CDR3. The chain employs TRBV27 and TRBJ2-7; 8 bases map to TRBD2. The germline V gene encodes CDR1 MNHEY and CDR2 SMNVEV (reference sequence). The ends lost 2 bases at V and 4 bases at J; junction bases unmatched: 4. The CDR3 extends over 14 amino acids. Here the CDR3 DNA reads TGTGCCAGCAGTTTACTAGCGGGCGGGTACGAGCAGTACTTC. Encoded protein: CASSLLAGGYEQYF.

The rearrangement joins TRBV28 to TRBJ2-7; TRBD2 is a possible D gene (5 bases). Trimming shortened V by 8 bases and J by 2 bases, and 16 bases separated the two germline ends. Germline V lookup: CDR1 MDHEN, CDR2 SYDVKM. The CDR3 has 14 amino acids. This chain's CDR3 is CASGEADPAYEQYF. DNA of the CDR3: TGTGCCAGCGGGGAAGCGGACCCAGCCTACGAGCAGTACTTC.

The chain recombines TRBV28 with TRBJ2-2, with a weak D call TRBD2 (5 bases). Trimming stripped 3 bases from V and 5 bases from J, with 10 bases between. In germline, CDR1 is MDHEN, CDR2 SYDVKM. This CDR3 has 14 amino acids. The CDR3 loop reads CASSLVGETGELFF. The CDR3 region has the DNA TGTGCCAGCAGTTTGGTGGGAGAGACCGGGGAGCTGTTTTTT. The variable domain in full, with the rest retrieved from reference TRBV28 and TRBJ2-2, is DVKVTQSSRYLVKRTGEKVFLECVQDMDHENMFWYRQDPGLGLRLIYFSYDVKMKEKGDIPEGYSVSREKKERFSLILESASTNQTSMYLCASSLVGETGELFFGEGSRLTVL.

The gene calls are TRBV25-1 and TRBJ2-3, with D uncertain. The CDR3 extends over 14 amino acids. Looked up from germline, CDR1 is MGHDK and CDR2 is SYGVNS. Trimming left V 3 bases short and J 0 bases short, with 7 bases between. The CDR3 sequence: CASSDYASTDTQYF. The CDR3 bases are TGTGCCAGCAGTGATTACGCTAGCACAGATACGCAGTATTTT.

The J gene is TRBJ1-4, the V gene TRBV4-2, with D tentatively TRBD1 (5 bases). CDR3 size: 16 residues. Germline CDR1 is LGHNA and CDR2 is YNFKEQ. V dropped 0 bases and J dropped 2 bases, with 10 bases sitting between them. CDR3 in DNA: TGTGCCAGCAGCCAAGAATTGGGGCAGACTAATGAAAAACTGTTTTTT. This sequence encodes CASSQELGQTNEKLFF.

The rearrangement links TRBV19 to TRBJ2-6; perhaps TRBD2 as D (6 bases). The length of the CDR3 is 17 residues. Germline V gene lookup returns CDR1 LNHDA and CDR2 SQIVND (reference sequence). With 5 bases removed from V and 4 bases from J, the gap between germline ends came to 18 bases. CDR3 residues: CASSEAPGGTGANVLTF. CDR3 in DNA: TGTGCCAGTAGTGAGGCCCCGGGCGGGACCGGGGCCAACGTCCTGACTTTC.

This clone was detected only once. Different DNA sequences within this sample yield the same CDR3. The chain employs TRBV5-4 and TRBJ1-1; D call uncertain. Per germline, CDR1 SGHNT and CDR2 YYREEE (reference sequence). V lost 1 base and J 1 base, leaving 8 bases between the germline ends. This CDR3 region has 14 residues. CDR3 sequence (DNA): TGTGCCAGCAGCTTGTGGGGAGGGAACACTGAAGCTTTCTTT. Its protein is CASSLWGGNTEAFF.

The chain has TRBV27 and TRBJ2-1; TRBD1 agrees at 9 bases. CDR3 length: 13 amino acids. J gave up 8 bases and V 8 bases, and 7 bases lay outside the gene matches. Looked up from germline, CDR1 is MNHEY and CDR2 is SMNVEV (reference sequence). CDR3 sequence (DNA): TGTGCCAGCCAACATGGACAGGGGTATGAGCAGTTCTTC. Translation gives CASQHGQGYEQFF.

The chain uses TRBV6-6 and TRBJ2-3, with D possibly TRBD2 on 6 matching bases. The CDR3 extends over 14 amino acids. Germline CDR1 MNHNY, CDR2 SVGAGI (reference sequence). The V gene lost 5 bases and the J gene lost 0 bases, with 9 bases spanning the gap. CDR3 amino acids: CASSGTQSTDTQYF. The CDR3 region has the DNA TGTGCCAGCAGTGGGACTCAAAGCACAGATACGCAGTATTTT.

This chain uses TRBV11-2 with TRBJ2-7; 10 bases are shared with TRBD1. CDR3 size: 15 residues. The trim removed 8 bases at V and 1 base at J, leaving 8 bases unmatched. CDR1 is SGHAT and CDR2 is FQNNGV in the germline V gene. The CDR3 spells CASPFGDRGSYEQYF. As DNA, the CDR3 is TGTGCCAGCCCATTCGGGGACAGGGGATCCTACGAGCAGTACTTC.

The V call is TRBV5-4, the J call TRBJ1-1; no definite D call. The CDR3 loop spans 11 amino acids. V was trimmed by 5 bases and J by 5 bases, leaving 7 bases between them. Germline lookup yields CDR1 SGHNT and CDR2 YYREEE (reference sequence). The CDR3 sequence is CASRSGTEAFF. Here the CDR3 DNA reads TGTGCCAGCAGGAGTGGTACTGAAGCTTTCTTT. Together with reference TRBV5-4 and TRBJ1-1, the CDR3 gives the full variable domain: ETGVTQSPTHLIKTRGQQVTLRCSSQSGHNTVSWYQQALGQGPQFIFQYYREEENGRGNFPPRFSGLQFPNYSSELNVNALELDDSALYLCASRSGTEAFFGQGTRLTVV.

This chain uses TRBV5-1 with TRBJ2-3; possibly TRBD2 for D (6 bases). Germline CDR1 and CDR2: SGHRS and YFSETQ. The CDR3 runs to 16 residues. Between the trimmed V and J ends, which lost 6 bases and 2 bases, there was a span of 19 bases. In nucleotides, the CDR3 is TGCGCCAGCACCTCCCCGGGACTTTACCCCACAGATACGCAGTATTTT. This gives the protein CASTSPGLYPTDTQYF.

The gene calls are TRBV6-5 and TRBJ1-1, with a tentative D call TRBD1 (5 bases). Per germline, CDR1 MNHEY and CDR2 SVGAGI. V lost 2 bases and J lost 4, with 14 bases in between. The CDR3 loop spans 15 amino acids. CDR3 region: CASSYKLGGSTEAFF. The CDR3 coding sequence is TGTGCCAGCAGTTACAAGTTGGGGGGTTCCACTGAAGCTTTCTTT.

This rearrangement joins TRBV7-8 to TRBJ1-1; 7 nucleotides agree with TRBD1. The CDR3 length is 14 residues. Germline assignment: CDR1 SGHVS and CDR2 FQNEAQ. With V trimmed by 3 bases and J by 2 bases, 3 bases remained unmatched. CDR3 loop: CASSLGQLNTEAFF. Here the CDR3 DNA reads TGTGCCAGCAGCTTGGGACAGCTTAACACTGAAGCTTTCTTT.